This T cell receptor (beta chain) was sequenced for a study of chemoradiotherapy in HPV16-positive cancers. Notes on the study in general: During treatment, candidate HPV-specific clones and E7-related motifs expanded in tumor. In HPV16-positive patients, HPV-responsive T-cell expansion tracked better recurrence-free survival.

The CDR3 is made up of 17 amino acids. CDR1 GTSNPN and CDR2 SVGIG come from the germline V gene (reference sequence). The V and J ends lost 0 bases and 6 bases respectively, with 21 bases between them. Of note for this clone: Antigen unknown.

Profiling relied on immunoSEQ multiplex PCR, and the TCRdb table lists in-frame clones only, not all of them. The profile shows some 34,000 clones, approximately 90% of them singletons. The rearrangement joins TRBV30 to TRBJ1-5, with a possible D match to TRBD1 (6 bases). This receptor was taken from a human donor with HPV-associated anogenital cancer. This specimen was blood, taken from a patient who underwent chemoradiotherapy. The CDR3, as DNA: TGTGCCTGGAGTGTTTCCAGGACGCCCGGAGGGGGTCAGCCCCAGCATTTT. Its protein is CAWSVSRTPGGGQPQHF. Together with reference TRBV30 and TRBJ1-5, the CDR3 gives the full variable domain: SQTIHQWPATLVQPVGSPLSLECTVEGTSNPNLYWYRQAAGRGLQLLFYSVGIGQISSEVPQNLSASRPQDRQFILSSKKLLLSDSGFYLCAWSVSRTPGGGQPQHFGDGTRLSIL.